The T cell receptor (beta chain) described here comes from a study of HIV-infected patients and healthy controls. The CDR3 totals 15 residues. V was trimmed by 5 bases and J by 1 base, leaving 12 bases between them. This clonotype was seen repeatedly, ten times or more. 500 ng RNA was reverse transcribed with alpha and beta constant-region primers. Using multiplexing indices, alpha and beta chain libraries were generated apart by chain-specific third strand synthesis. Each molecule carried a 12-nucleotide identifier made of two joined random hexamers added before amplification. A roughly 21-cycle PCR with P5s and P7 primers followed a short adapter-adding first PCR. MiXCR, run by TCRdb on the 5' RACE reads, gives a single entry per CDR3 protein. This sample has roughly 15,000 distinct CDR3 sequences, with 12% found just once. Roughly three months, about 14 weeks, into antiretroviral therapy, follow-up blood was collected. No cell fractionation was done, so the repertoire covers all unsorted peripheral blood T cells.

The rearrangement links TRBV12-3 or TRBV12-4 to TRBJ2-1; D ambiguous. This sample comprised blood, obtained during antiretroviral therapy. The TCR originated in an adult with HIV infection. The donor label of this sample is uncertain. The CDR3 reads CASSLHPSSYNEQFF. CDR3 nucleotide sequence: TGTGCCAGCAGTCTCCACCCCTCTTCCTACAATGAGCAGTTCTTC.